This note documents a single T cell receptor beta chain sequence. This same CDR3 is encoded by further DNA sequences in the sample. The germline gives CDR1 SGHRS, CDR2 YFSETQ. V shed 2 bases and J 4 bases; nucleotides not matched to a gene: 2. CDR3 size: 14 residues. Seattle-derived patients entered the study during active infection and were followed longitudinally. Authors' data handling: Nucleated cell number was recorded as an estimate derived from reference gene primer amplification. Generated by immunoSEQ multiplex PCR, the TCRdb table keeps only in-frame clones and is missing some. The V and J calls and clone size were taken over from that table, and D and trimming were inferred from the DNA. Of approximately 330,000 clones in the sample, roughly 87% were seen once. These data are taken from a study of blood T cell repertoires in COVID-19. Turning to the study itself: T cells, B-cell-depleted T cells, or PBMCs provided the cDNA or gDNA that served as material.

V and J are TRBV5-1 and TRBJ2-1; TRBD1 agrees at 8 bases. The sample comprised peripheral blood. The TCR was taken from a man aged 25 to 40 with COVID-19, enrolled during active disease. For the CDR3, the DNA is TGCGCCAGCAGCTTAGGACAGGGTTACAATGAGCAGTTCTTC. Encoded protein: CASSLGQGYNEQFF.